This T cell receptor beta chain was captured by sequencing in a study of shared clonotypes between healthy human individuals. Study background: A few men and two women, aged 18 to 49, were donors.

Notes on the study in general: Sampling covered nothing but blood. Tissue TCR repertoires likely differ from those found in blood.

Execution of the assay was at deep level. TCRdb's copy holds only in-frame clones and misses some; the assay was immunoSEQ multiplex PCR. The sample lists about 1 million clones; under 80% were seen once. With respect to this clone: Its specificity is not known.

The split of CD4+ cells yielded CD45RA+ naive and CD45RA-negative memory subsets. Trimming pared 4 bases from V and 7 bases from J, leaving 9 bases between. The CDR3 extends over 12 amino acids. Per germline, CDR1 SGHDT and CDR2 YYEEEE. This sequence joins TRBV5-6 and TRBJ1-5; no definite D call. This receptor was taken from a man aged 18 to 29 in good health. Sample: memory CD4+ T cells sorted from blood. The subset was: CD45RA-negative fraction. DNA of the CDR3: TGTGCCAGCAGCCCCGGTGGACAGCCCCAGCATTTT. It specifies CASSPGGQPQHF.